This paragraph reports one T cell receptor (beta chain). Its target is unknown. The sample is drawn from a study of beta chain features in type 1 diabetes. Whole-study findings and limits: The study found moderately but significantly shorter TCRB CDR3s in all four CD4+ subsets of Type 1 diabetes patients.

What was sequenced were expressed TCRB transcripts, since all of the isolated RNA had been reverse transcribed. The protocol was immunoSEQ multiplex PCR, while the TCRdb copy is restricted to in-frame clones and leaves out a portion. This table has tens of thousands of clones, about 48% appearing once. Using CD45RO/CCR7/CD25/CD127/CD95/CD27, CD4+ naive, central memory, regulatory and stem cell-like memory cells were sorted. Sorted populations all exceeded 98% purity. This CDR3 is built from 15 residues. In germline, CDR1 is SQVTM, CDR2 ANQGSEA. Trimming took 5 bases from V and 1 from J; bases not matched to a gene: 6.

The sequence was obtained from a man younger than 45 with type 1 diabetes. J is TRBJ1-2 and V is TRBV29-1; 11 nucleotides line up with TRBD1. Sequences were obtained from central memory CD4+ T cells from blood. In nucleotides, the CDR3 is TGCAGCGTTCACCCGGACAGGGGGCGTAACTATGGCTACACCTTC. Residues: CSVHPDRGRNYGYTF. The full variable domain, completed using reference TRBV29-1 and TRBJ1-2, is SAVISQKPSRDICQRGTSLTIQCQVDSQVTMMFWYRQQPGQSLTLIATANQGSEATYESGFVIDKFPISRPNLTFSTLTVSNMSPEDSSIYLCSVHPDRGRNYGYTFGSGTRLTVV.